This T cell receptor beta chain was observed in a study of response to subunit inactivated influenza vaccine listed by TCRdb under 2018. Regarding the complete study: Deep quantitative profiling of the T cell receptor repertoire was used in the study to follow responses to a trivalent subunit inactivated influenza vaccine.

The germline V gene supplies CDR1 MNHEY and CDR2 SVGAGI. The germline ends are 10 bases apart after V is trimmed by 7 bases and J by 5 bases. The CDR3 has 12 amino acids, counting the end cysteine and phenylalanine. Only the CDR3 DNA stays, 36 bases, in frame from base 1. The receptor library was made with RT-PCR. TCRdb records Illumina HiSeq 2500 as the sequencer. The public reads were run again by TCRdb, first through fastp at Q25 and then through MiXCR, and only productive beta chains were kept. Merged by CDR3 protein, the rows form single entries marked with the most common genes and DNA. Counted in this sample were about 520,000 distinct CDR3 sequences; approximately 7.3% of them appeared once. The ten largest clones capture 10% to 15% of the sample. A remark on this clonotype: The antigen it binds to is not known. No base quality information exists; no much larger clone differs at one position.

The investigation overall reported the following: According to the authors, only a limited number of new T cells may be recruited by each seasonal influenza vaccination.

The chain couples TRBV6-5 to TRBJ2-3; the D gene cannot be named for sure. This receptor was obtained from a man aged 50 to 69 who received an inactivated influenza vaccine. Donor details come from another sample of the same person, matched by shared clones. Specimen: PBMCs from blood, collected less than 30 months after vaccination. The DNA sequence is given as TGTGCCAGCAAGGGTCGCGGAGATACGCAGTATTTT. Its translation reads: CASKGRGDTQYF.